The 4 T cell receptor beta chains below all came from one sample that was sequenced in a study of response to subunit inactivated influenza vaccine. Each CDR3 protein is one row after TCRdb ran MiXCR on the RT-PCR reads. The sample has 450,000 to 600,000 distinct CDR3 sequences, approximately 7.6% seen once. The material was PBMCs from blood, obtained less than 25 months after vaccination. The receptors originated from a man aged 50 to 69 who received an inactivated influenza vaccine.

In its sample, this clonotype was seen a few times. V usage is TRBV9 and J usage is TRBJ2-5, with D hard to call. This CDR3 region has 13 residues. Trimming stripped 3 bases from V and 5 bases from J, with 11 bases between. Germline V lookup: CDR1 SGDLS, CDR2 YYNGEE. Here the CDR3 reads CASSAEYRETQYF. The DNA of the CDR3 is TGTGCCAGCAGCGCCGAGTACCGGGAGACCCAGTACTTC.

This clonotype was seen a few times. The chain uses TRBV10-2 and TRBJ2-7, with TRBD1 as a possible D gene (6 bases). The V end was cut by 4 bases, the J end by 5 bases, with 21 bases between. This CDR3 has 16 residues. The germline V gene has CDR1 WSHSY and CDR2 SAAADI. The CDR3 region is CASSGATQGTRDEQYF. DNA for the CDR3: TGCGCCAGCAGTGGAGCGACTCAGGGGACGCGGGACGAGCAGTACTTC.

This clonotype has more than one count but fewer than ten. CDR3 region: CASSQAYTDTQYF. In DNA form, the CDR3 reads TGTGCCAGTTCCCAGGCGTACACAGATACGCAGTATTTT. The chain employs TRBV11-2 and TRBJ2-3; D is undetermined. The CDR3 totals 13 residues. Germline V gene data show CDR1 as SGHAT and CDR2 as FQNNGV. The V end lost 9 bases, the J end lost 2 bases, and 12 bases lay between the germline ends.

This clonotype has just a few counts. The chain is built from TRBV12-3 or TRBV12-4 and TRBJ2-7, with 8 bases fitting TRBD2. This CDR3 contains 15 residues. V gave up 5 bases and J gave up 2 bases; unmatched junction bases: 8. CDR3 sequence (DNA): TGTGCCAGCAGTCCCACCGGGGGGGGCCCCTACGAGCAGTACTTC. This codes for CASSPTGGGPYEQYF.